One TCR beta chain is described in this entry. This sample stems from a study of radiotherapy plus CTLA-4 blockade in lung cancer. The CDR3 length is 15 residues. After removal of 1 base from V and 6 bases from J, the junction contained 6 bases not matched to a gene. The V gene's germline CDR1 is SGHRS and CDR2 YFSETQ. Generated by immunoSEQ multiplex PCR, the TCRdb table keeps only in-frame clones and is missing some. The table includes about 14,000 clones, 70% to 90% detected once. Sequencing used peripheral blood, obtained from a patient treated with radiotherapy plus ipilimumab. This chain connects TRBV5-1 to TRBJ2-7, with 11 bases matching TRBD1. The receptor was isolated from a human donor with non-small cell lung cancer that progressed on radiotherapy plus ipilimumab. Some clones in this sample may be carry-over from other donors' samples. CDR3 DNA: TGCGCCAGCAGCTTGAACCCCGGGACAGGGGGCGAGCAGTACTTC. Encoded protein: CASSLNPGTGGEQYF.